The present entry profiles one T cell receptor (beta chain) with its context. These data come from a study of technical replicates of blood from a few donors. V gave up 7 bases and J gave up 2 bases, with 13 bases separating them. Germline V gives CDR1 SGHRS, CDR2 YFSETQ. There are 14 residues in the CDR3. Repertoires were generated with immunoSEQ multiplex PCR, while TCRdb's copy carries only in-frame clones and drops some. Seen here are about 94,000 clones, roughly 95% observed once, and the top ten hold 0.2% to 0.25%. This receptor was identified in a human donor in good health. The J gene is TRBJ2-1, the V gene TRBV5-1, with D perhaps TRBD1 (6 bases). Sequencing was done on a sample of T cells isolated from PBMCs. Here the CDR3 DNA reads TGCGCCAGCGCGGTTGGGGGCGCCTACAATGAGCAGTTCTTC. The encoded protein is CASAVGGAYNEQFF. The full variable domain, rest sourced from reference TRBV5-1 and TRBJ2-1, is KAGVTQTPRYLIKTRGQQVTLSCSPISGHRSVSWYQQTPGQGLQFLFEYFSETQRNKGNFPGRFSGRQFSNSRSEMNVSTLELGDSALYLCASAVGGAYNEQFFGPGTRLTVL.